The clone carrying this T cell receptor (beta chain) came up a few times. No antigen is known for it. The germline V gene has CDR1 SQVTM and CDR2 ANQGSEA. V dropped 4 bases and J dropped 7; count of bases not matched to a gene: 0. The CDR3 runs to 10 residues. The data were obtained in a study of T cell clones after liver transplantation. Thawed unstimulated PBMCs were FACS-sorted by CD3, CD4 and CD8 into two populations. Measured with immunoSEQ multiplex PCR; TCRdb has only the in-frame clones, and not every one. The table has some 23,000 clones, around two thirds seen once; the top ten hold around 3%. Overall study results and limits: Post-transplant time points were not standardized, so conclusions are preliminary.

This rearrangement joins TRBV29-1 to TRBJ1-1; 7 nucleotides agree with TRBD1. Sequences were derived from CD4+ T cells from blood, sampled before liver transplant. This TCR was sampled from a human donor who received a liver transplant. Here the CDR3 reads CSVGQGEAFF. The CDR3 DNA sequence: TGCAGCGTTGGACAGGGTGAAGCTTTCTTT.